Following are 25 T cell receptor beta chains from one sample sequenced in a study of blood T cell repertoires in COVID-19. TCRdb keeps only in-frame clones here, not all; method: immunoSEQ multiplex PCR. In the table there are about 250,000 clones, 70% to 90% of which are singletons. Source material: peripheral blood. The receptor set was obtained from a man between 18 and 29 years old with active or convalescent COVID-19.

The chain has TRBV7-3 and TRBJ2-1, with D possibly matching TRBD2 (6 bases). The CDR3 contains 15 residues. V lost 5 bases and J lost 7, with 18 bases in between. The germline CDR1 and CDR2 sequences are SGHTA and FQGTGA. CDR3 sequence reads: CASSTGLPPENEQFF. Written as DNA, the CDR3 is TGTGCCAGCAGCACGGGACTCCCCCCTGAGAATGAGCAGTTCTTC. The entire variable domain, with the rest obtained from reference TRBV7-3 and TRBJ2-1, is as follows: GAGVSQTPSNKVTEKGKYVELRCDPISGHTALYWYRQSLGQGPEFLIYFQGTGAADDSGLPNDRFFAVRPEGSVSTLKIQRTERGDSAVYLCASSTGLPPENEQFFGPGTRLTVL.

In nucleotides, the CDR3 is TGTGCCAGCAAGCGGGACAACAATCAGCCCCAGCATTTT. Residues: CASKRDNNQPQHF. The chain recombines TRBV2 with TRBJ1-5; a possible D gene is TRBD1 (6 bases). The length of the CDR3 is 13 residues. V was cut by 7 bases and J by 3 bases, with 10 bases left in between. In germline, CDR1 is SNHLY, CDR2 FYNNEI.

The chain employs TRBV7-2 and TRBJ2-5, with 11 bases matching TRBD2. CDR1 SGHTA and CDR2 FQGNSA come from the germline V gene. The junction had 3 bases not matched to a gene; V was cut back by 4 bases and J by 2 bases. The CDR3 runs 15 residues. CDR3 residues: CASSSRTSGQETQYF. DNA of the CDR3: TGTGCCAGCAGCTCCCGGACTAGCGGGCAAGAGACCCAGTACTTC. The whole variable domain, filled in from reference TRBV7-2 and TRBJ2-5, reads GAGVSQSPSNKVTEKGKDVELRCDPISGHTALYWYRQSLGQGLEFLIYFQGNSAPDKSGLPSDRFSAERTGGSVSTLTIQRTQQEDSAVYLCASSSRTSGQETQYFGPGTRLLVL.

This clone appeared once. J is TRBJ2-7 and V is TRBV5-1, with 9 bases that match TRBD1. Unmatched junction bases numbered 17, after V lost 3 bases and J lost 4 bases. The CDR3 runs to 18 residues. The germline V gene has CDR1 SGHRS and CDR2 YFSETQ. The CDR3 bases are TGCGCCAGCAGCTCAGAGGACAGGGGAAGTTCCGTTTGGTACGAGCAGTACTTC. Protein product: CASSSEDRGSSVWYEQYF.

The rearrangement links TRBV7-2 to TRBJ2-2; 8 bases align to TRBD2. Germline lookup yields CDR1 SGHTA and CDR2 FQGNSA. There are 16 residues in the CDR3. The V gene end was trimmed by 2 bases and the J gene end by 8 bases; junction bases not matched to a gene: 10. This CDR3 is CASSLQASGRTGELFF. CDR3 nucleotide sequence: TGTGCCAGCAGCTTACAGGCTAGCGGGCGTACAGGGGAGCTGTTTTTT. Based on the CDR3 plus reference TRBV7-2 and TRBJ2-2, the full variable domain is GAGVSQSPSNKVTEKGKDVELRCDPISGHTALYWYRQSLGQGLEFLIYFQGNSAPDKSGLPSDRFSAERTGGSVSTLTIQRTQQEDSAVYLCASSLQASGRTGELFFGEGSRLTVL.

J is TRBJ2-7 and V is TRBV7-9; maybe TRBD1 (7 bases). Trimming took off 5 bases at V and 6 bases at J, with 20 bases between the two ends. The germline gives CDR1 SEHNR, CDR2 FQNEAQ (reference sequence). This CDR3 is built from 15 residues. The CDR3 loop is CASSRGRGGYTEQYF. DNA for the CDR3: TGTGCCAGCAGCAGGGGGCGGGGAGGATACACCGAGCAGTACTTC.

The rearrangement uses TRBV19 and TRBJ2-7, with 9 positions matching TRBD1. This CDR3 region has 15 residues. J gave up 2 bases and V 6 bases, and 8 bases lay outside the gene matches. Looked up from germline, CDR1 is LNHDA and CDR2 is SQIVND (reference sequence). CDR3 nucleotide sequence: TGTGCCAGTAGCTCCCCCCGGACAGGGGCCTACGAGCAGTACTTC. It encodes CASSSPRTGAYEQYF.

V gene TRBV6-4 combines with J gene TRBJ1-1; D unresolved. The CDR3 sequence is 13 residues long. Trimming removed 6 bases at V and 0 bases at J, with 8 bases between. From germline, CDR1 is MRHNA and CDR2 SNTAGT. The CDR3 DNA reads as TGTGCCAGCAGCGTCGACATGAACACTGAAGCTTTCTTT. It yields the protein CASSVDMNTEAFF.

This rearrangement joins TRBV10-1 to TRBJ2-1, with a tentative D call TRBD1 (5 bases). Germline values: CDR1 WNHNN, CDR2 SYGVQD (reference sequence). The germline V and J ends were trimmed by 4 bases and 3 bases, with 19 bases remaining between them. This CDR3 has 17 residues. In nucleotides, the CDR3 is TGCGCCAGCAGTGGGTTAAGTACAGGACGCTTCTACAATGAGCAGTTCTTC. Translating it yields CASSGLSTGRFYNEQFF.

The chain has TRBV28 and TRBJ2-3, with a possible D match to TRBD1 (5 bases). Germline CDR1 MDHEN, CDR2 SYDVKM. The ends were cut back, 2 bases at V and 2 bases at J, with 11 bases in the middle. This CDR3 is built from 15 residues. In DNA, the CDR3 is TGTGCCAGCAGTTTAACACCGGACAACACAGATACGCAGTATTTT. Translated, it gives CASSLTPDNTDTQYF.

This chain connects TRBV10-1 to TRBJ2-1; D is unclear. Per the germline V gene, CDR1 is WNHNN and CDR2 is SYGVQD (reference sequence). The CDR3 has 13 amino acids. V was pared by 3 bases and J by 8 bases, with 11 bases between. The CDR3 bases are TGCGCCAGCAGTGAAAATCGTCTCGATGAGCAGTTCTTC. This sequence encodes CASSENRLDEQFF.

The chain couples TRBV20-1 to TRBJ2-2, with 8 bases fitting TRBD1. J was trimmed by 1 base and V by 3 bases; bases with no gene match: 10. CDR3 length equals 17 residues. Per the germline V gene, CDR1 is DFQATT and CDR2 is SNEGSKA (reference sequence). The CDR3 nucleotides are TGCAGTGCTAGTTCGGCAGGGGGCGACCTGAACACCGGGGAGCTGTTTTTT. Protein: CSASSAGGDLNTGELFF.

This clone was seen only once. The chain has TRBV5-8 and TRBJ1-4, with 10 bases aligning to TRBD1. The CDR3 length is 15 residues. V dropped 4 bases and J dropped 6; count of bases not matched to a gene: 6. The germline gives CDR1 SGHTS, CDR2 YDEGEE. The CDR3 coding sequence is TGTGCCAGCAGCAAACCCGGGACAGGGGATGAAAAACTGTTTTTT. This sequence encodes CASSKPGTGDEKLFF.

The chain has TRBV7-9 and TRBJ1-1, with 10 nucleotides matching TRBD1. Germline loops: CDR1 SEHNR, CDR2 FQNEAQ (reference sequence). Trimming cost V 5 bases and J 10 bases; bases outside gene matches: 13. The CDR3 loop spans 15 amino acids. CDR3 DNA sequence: TGTGCCAGCAGCACGGACAGGGGGTCCATGGGGGCAGCTTTCTTT. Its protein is CASSTDRGSMGAAFF. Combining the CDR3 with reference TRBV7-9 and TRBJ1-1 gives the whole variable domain DTGVSQNPRHKITKRGQNVTFRCDPISEHNRLYWYRQTLGQGPEFLTYFQNEAQLEKSRLLSDRFSAERPKGSFSTLEIQRTEQGDSAMYLCASSTDRGSMGAAFFGQGTRLTVV.

The CDR3 sequence: CASSVLNGISEAFF. CDR3 nucleotide sequence: TGTGCCAGCAGCGTTCTCAATGGTATCAGTGAAGCTTTCTTT. The chain is built from TRBV9 and TRBJ1-1; D uncertain. Germline V CDR1 and CDR2: SGDLS, YYNGEE. Trimming stripped 2 bases from V and 7 bases from J, with 15 bases between. The CDR3 covers 14 residues.

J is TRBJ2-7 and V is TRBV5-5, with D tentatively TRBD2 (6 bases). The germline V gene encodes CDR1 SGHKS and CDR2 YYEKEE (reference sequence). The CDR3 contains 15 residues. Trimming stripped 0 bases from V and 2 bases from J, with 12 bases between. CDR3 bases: TGTGCCAGCAGCTTGGAAGGGACTGCGACCTACGAGCAGTACTTC. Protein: CASSLEGTATYEQYF.

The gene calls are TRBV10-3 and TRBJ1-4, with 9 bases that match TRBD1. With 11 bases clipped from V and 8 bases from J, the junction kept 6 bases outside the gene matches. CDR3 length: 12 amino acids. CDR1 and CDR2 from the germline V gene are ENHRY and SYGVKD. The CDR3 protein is CASGQGREKLFF. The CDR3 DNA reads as TGTGCCTCGGGACAGGGCAGGGAAAAACTGTTTTTT.

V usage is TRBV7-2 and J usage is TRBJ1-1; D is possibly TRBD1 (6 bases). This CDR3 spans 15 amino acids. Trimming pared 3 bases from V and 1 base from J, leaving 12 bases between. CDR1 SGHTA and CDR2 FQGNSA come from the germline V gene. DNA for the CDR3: TGTGCCAGCAGCTTCGGCGACAGGAGGAACACTGAAGCTTTCTTT. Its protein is CASSFGDRRNTEAFF.

The CDR3: CASSSDRGHTGELFF. The DNA of the CDR3 is TGTGCCAGCAGCTCGGACAGGGGGCACACCGGGGAGCTGTTTTTT. The chain is built from TRBV7-9 and TRBJ2-2; 11 bases line up with TRBD1. This CDR3 spans 15 amino acids. V lost 4 bases to trimming and J lost 3 bases; unmatched junction nucleotides: 1. Germline loops: CDR1 SEHNR, CDR2 FQNEAQ (reference sequence).

The CDR3 spells CASSSPGQASYEQYF. The DNA for the CDR3 is TGTGCCAGCAGTTCCCCGGGACAGGCTTCCTACGAGCAGTACTTC. The V gene is TRBV28, the J gene TRBJ2-7; TRBD1 matches 8 bases. The V segment lost 4 bases and the J segment 1 base; nucleotides outside the gene matches: 6. This CDR3 region has 15 residues. CDR1 and CDR2 (germline): MDHEN, SYDVKM.

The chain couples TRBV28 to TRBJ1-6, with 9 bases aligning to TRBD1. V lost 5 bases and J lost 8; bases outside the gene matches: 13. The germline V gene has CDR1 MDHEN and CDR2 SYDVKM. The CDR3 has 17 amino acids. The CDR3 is CASSATGGARGYSPLHF. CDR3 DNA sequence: TGTGCCAGCAGTGCCACAGGGGGCGCGAGGGGTTATTCACCCCTCCACTTT.

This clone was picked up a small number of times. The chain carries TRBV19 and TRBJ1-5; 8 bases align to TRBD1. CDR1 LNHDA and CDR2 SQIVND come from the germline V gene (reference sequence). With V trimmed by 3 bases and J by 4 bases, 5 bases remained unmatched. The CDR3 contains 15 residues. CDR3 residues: CASSIYRGENQPQHF. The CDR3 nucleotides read TGTGCCAGTAGTATTTACAGGGGGGAGAATCAGCCCCAGCATTTT.

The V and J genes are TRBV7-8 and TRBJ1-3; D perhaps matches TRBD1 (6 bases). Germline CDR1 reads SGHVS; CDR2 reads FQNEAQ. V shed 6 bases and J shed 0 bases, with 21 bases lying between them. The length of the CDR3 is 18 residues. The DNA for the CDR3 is TGTGCCAGCAGGCGAACACACAGGGAAATTCTCTCTGGAAACACCATATATTTT. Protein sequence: CASRRTHREILSGNTIYF. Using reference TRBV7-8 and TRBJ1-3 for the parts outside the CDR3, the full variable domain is GAGVSQSPRYKVAKRGQDVALRCDPISGHVSLFWYQQALGQGPEFLTYFQNEAQLDKSGLPSDRFFAERPEGSVSTLKIQRTQQEDSAVYLCASRRTHREILSGNTIYFGEGSWLTVV.

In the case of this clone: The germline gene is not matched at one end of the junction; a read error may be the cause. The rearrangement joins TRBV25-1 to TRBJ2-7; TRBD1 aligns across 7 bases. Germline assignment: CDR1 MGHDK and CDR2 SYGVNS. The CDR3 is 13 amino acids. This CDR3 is CASSEYGTDHSNF. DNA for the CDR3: TGTGCCAGCAGTGAATATGGGACAGACCATAGTAACTTC.

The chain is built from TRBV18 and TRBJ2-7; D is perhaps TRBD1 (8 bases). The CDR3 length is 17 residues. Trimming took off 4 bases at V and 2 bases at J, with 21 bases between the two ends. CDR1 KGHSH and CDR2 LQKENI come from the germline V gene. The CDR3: CASSRRGDRRAPYEQYF. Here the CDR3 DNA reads TGTGCCAGCTCACGCCGGGGGGACAGGAGGGCGCCCTACGAGCAGTACTTC.